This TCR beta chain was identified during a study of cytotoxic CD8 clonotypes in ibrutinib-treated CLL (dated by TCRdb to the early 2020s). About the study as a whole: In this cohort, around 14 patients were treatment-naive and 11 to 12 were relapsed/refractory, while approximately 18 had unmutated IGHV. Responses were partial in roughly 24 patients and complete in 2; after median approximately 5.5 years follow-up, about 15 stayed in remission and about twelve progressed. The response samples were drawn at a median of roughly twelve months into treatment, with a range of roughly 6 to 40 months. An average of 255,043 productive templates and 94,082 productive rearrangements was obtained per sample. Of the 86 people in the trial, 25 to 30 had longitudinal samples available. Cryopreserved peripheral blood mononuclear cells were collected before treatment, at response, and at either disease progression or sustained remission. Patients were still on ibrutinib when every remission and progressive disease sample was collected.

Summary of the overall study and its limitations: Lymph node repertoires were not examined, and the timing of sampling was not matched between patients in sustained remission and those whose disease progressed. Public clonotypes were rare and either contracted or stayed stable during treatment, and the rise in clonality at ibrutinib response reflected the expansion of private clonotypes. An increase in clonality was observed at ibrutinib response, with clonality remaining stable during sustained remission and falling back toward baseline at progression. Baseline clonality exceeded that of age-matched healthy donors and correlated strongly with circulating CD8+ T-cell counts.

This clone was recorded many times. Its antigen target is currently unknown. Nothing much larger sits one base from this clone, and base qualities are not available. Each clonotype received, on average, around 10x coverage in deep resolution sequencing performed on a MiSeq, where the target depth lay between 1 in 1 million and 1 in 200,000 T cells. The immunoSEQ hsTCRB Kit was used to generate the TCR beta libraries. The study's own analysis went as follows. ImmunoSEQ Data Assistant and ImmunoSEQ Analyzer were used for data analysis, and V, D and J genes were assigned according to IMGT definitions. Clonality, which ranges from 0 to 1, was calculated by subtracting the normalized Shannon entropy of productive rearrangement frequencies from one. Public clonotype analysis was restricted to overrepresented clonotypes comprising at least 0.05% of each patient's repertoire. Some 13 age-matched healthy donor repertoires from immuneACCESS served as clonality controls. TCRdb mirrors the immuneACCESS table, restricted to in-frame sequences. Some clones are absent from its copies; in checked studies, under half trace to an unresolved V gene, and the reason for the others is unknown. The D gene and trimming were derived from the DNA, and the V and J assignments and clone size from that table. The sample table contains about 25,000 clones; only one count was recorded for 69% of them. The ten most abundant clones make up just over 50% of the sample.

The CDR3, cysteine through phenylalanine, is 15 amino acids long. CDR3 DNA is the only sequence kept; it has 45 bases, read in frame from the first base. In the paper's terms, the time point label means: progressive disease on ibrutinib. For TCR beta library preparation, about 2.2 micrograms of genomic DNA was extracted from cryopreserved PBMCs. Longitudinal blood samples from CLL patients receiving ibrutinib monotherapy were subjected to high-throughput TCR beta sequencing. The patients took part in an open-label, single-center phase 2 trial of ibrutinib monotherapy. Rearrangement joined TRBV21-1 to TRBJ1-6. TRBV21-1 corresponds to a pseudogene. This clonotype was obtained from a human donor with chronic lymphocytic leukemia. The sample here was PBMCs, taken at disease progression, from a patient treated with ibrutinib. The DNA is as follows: TGTGCCAGCAGCGCCGGGAGTCGGACTAATTCACCCCTCCACTTT. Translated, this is CASSAGSRTNSPLHF.